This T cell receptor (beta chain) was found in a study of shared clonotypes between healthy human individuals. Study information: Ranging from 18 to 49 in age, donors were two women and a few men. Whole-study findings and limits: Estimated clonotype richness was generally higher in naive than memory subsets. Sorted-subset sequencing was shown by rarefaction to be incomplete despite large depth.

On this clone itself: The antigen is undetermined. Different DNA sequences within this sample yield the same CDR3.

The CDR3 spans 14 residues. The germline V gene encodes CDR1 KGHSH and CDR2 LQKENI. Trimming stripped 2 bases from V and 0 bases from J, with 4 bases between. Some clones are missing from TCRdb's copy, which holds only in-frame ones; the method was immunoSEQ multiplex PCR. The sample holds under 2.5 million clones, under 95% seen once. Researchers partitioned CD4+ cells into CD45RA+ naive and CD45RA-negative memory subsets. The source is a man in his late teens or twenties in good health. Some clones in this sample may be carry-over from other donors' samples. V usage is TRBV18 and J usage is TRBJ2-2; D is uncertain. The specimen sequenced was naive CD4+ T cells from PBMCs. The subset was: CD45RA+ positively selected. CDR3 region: CASSPGANTGELFF. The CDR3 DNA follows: TGTGCCAGCTCACCAGGAGCGAACACCGGGGAGCTGTTTTTT.